This record looks at one TCR beta chain sequence and its context. This entry belongs to a study of blood T cell repertoires in COVID-19. At the level of the study: Both acute and convalescent COVID-19 samples were obtained from the United States, Italy and Spain. Sources were T cells, B-cell-depleted T cells, or PBMCs; the material itself was cDNA or gDNA.

Germline CDR1 and CDR2: LGHNA and YSLEER. V gave up 5 bases and J gave up 3 bases; unmatched junction bases: 11. This CDR3 is built from 16 residues. How the authors handled the data: Estimation of nucleated cell counts was performed using reference gene primer amplification. The repertoire was sequenced with immunoSEQ multiplex PCR; TCRdb's copy has only in-frame clones and lacks some. Clone size and the V and J calls come from that table; the DNA yielded D and trimming. The data hold roughly 80,000 clones, with around 85% observed a single time. The receptor was derived from a woman of 80 years or more with active or convalescent COVID-19. Sequencing input: peripheral blood. The V call is TRBV4-3, the J call TRBJ2-3; TRBD2 agrees at 7 bases. This chain's CDR3 is CASSSRFAGATDTQYF. The CDR3 nucleotides read TGCGCCAGCAGCTCCCGTTTCGCGGGAGCAACAGATACGCAGTATTTT.